Listed here are 10 T cell receptor beta chains from one sample, sequenced in a study of T cell repertoires in cytomegalovirus infection. These receptors' antigens are unknown. In TCRdb, the reads were re-called with MiXCR into one record per CDR3 protein. The sample yields about 570,000 distinct CDR3 sequences, 40% seen once. The sample was cultured PBMCs, taken from culture after CMV antigen stimulation. The receptors derive from a human donor in good health (CMV status not recorded). Some clones in this sample may be carry-over from other donors' samples.

The CDR3 reads CASSILSGRADEQFF. CDR3 nucleotide sequence: TGTGCCAGTAGTATACTCAGCGGGAGGGCCGATGAGCAGTTCTTC. The V call is TRBV19, the J call TRBJ2-1, with 10 bases identical to TRBD2. Trimming cost V 2 bases and J 8 bases; bases outside gene matches: 6. This CDR3 is 15 amino acids long. Looked up from germline, CDR1 is LNHDA and CDR2 is SQIVND (reference sequence).

V is TRBV20-1 and J is TRBJ2-3; maybe TRBD1 (5 bases). This CDR3 is 13 amino acids long. Germline CDR1 reads DFQATT; CDR2 reads SNEGSKA (reference sequence). Trimming shortened V by 6 bases and J by 1 base, and 11 bases separated the two germline ends. The CDR3 spells CSAASGRTDTQYF. The CDR3, as DNA: TGCAGTGCCGCATCAGGGCGCACAGATACGCAGTATTTT.

This clonotype was recorded a few times. The J gene is TRBJ2-3, the V gene TRBV27; 11 bases align to TRBD2. Germline lookup yields CDR1 MNHEY and CDR2 SMNVEV (reference sequence). V shed 5 bases, J shed 4 bases, and the junction held 14 bases outside the gene matches. CDR3 size: 18 residues. Here the CDR3 DNA reads TGTGCCAGCAGTCTGCTACCCGGGACTAGCGGATTTCCAGATACGCAGTATTTT. This encodes CASSLLPGTSGFPDTQYF.

The gene calls are TRBV6-8 and TRBJ2-1, with TRBD2 identical over 10 bases. V shed 2 bases and J 5 bases; nucleotides not matched to a gene: 15. Germline V gene lookup returns CDR1 MNHGY and CDR2 SAAAGT. The CDR3 is made up of 19 amino acids. CDR3 amino acids: CASSYQASGRPIYDNEQFF. The CDR3 region has the DNA TGTGCCAGCAGTTACCAGGCTAGCGGGAGACCCATATATGACAATGAGCAGTTCTTC.

The chain has TRBV7-6 and TRBJ1-2; no clear D gene. There are 14 residues in the CDR3. Trimming stripped 7 bases from V and 6 bases from J, with 18 bases between. Germline V gene lookup returns CDR1 SGHVS and CDR2 FNYEAQ. Written as DNA, the CDR3 is TGTGCCAGCAACCCCGCTCGGGATATTCATGGCTACACCTTC. This encodes CASNPARDIHGYTF.

This clonotype appeared once. V is TRBV5-4 and J is TRBJ1-6, with TRBD1 matching over 10 bases. Germline CDR1 is SGHNT and CDR2 is YYREEE (reference sequence). J was trimmed by 5 bases and V by 6 bases; bases with no gene match: 8. This CDR3 has 16 amino acids. This CDR3 is CASTATGGFNNSPLHF. The CDR3 DNA follows: TGTGCCAGCACCGCGACAGGGGGCTTTAATAATTCACCCCTCCACTTT.

In DNA, the CDR3 is TGTGCCAGCAGACACAGGAACAGGGGGCCAGGAAACACCATATATTTT. Amino acids: CASRHRNRGPGNTIYF. The chain combines TRBV28 with TRBJ1-3; 9 nucleotides match TRBD1. Losses at the gene ends were 6 bases for V and 4 bases for J; bases not matched to a gene: 10. In germline, CDR1 is MDHEN, CDR2 SYDVKM. The CDR3 sequence is 16 residues long.

The chain carries TRBV4-1 and TRBJ2-1; 15 bases line up with TRBD2. The germline V gene has CDR1 MGHRA and CDR2 YSYEKL. The CDR3 runs 15 residues. Trimming at V came to 3 bases and at J to 7 bases, leaving 1 base not matched to a gene. CDR3: CASSQGTSGRNEQFF. The DNA for the CDR3 is TGCGCCAGCAGCCAGGGGACTAGCGGGAGGAATGAGCAGTTCTTC.

CDR3 nucleotides: TGTGCCAGCAGTTCCGGACGACGAAAACTGTTTTTT. It yields the protein CASSSGRRKLFF. The chain couples TRBV12-3 or TRBV12-4 to TRBJ1-4; D gene ambiguous. This CDR3 has 12 residues. Trimming removed 4 bases from V and 10 bases from J, with 10 bases in between.

The chain is built from TRBV12-3 or TRBV12-4 and TRBJ2-2, with D tentatively TRBD2 (5 bases). CDR3 length equals 15 residues. Trimming left V 3 bases short and J 6 bases short, with 14 bases between. The DNA for the CDR3 is TGTGCCAGCAGTTTTGGGCCCACTAGTTCCGGGGAGCTGTTTTTT. As protein: CASSFGPTSSGELFF.